One sample yielded the 11 T cell receptor beta chains listed below, sequenced in a study of cytomegalovirus exposure and HLA in healthy donors. Use of 60 Vbeta and 13 Jbeta primers characterized the PCR. Using immunoSEQ multiplex PCR, the repertoire was profiled, and TCRdb retains in-frame clones only, with some absent. This table holds some 90,000 clones, about four fifths found once. Material for sequencing was PBMCs. These receptor sequences come from a man aged 50 to 59 in good health and CMV-seropositive.

The gene calls are TRBV7-9 and TRBJ1-3; D gene unclear. CDR1 is SEHNR, CDR2 FQNEAQ, per germline (reference sequence). There are 15 residues in the CDR3. Trimming stripped 3 bases from V and 4 bases from J, with 13 bases between. The CDR3 sequence is CASSFRGLPGNTIYF. The CDR3 DNA reads as TGTGCCAGCAGCTTCAGAGGGCTCCCGGGAAACACCATATATTTT. Based on the CDR3 plus reference TRBV7-9 and TRBJ1-3, the full variable domain is DTGVSQNPRHKITKRGQNVTFRCDPISEHNRLYWYRQTLGQGPEFLTYFQNEAQLEKSRLLSDRFSAERPKGSFSTLEIQRTEQGDSAMYLCASSFRGLPGNTIYFGEGSWLTVV.

The chain links TRBV5-1 to TRBJ2-2; weak D call: TRBD2 (5 bases). Trimming left V 0 bases short and J 4 bases short, with 19 bases between. This CDR3 region has 18 residues. CDR1 and CDR2 from the germline V gene are SGHRS and YFSETQ. CDR3 region: CASSLARRGVSGTGELFF. The CDR3, as DNA: TGCGCCAGCAGCTTGGCTCGACGCGGCGTGAGCGGCACCGGGGAGCTGTTTTTT.

V is TRBV6-4 and J is TRBJ2-1; the match to TRBD2 covers 7 bases. The germline gives CDR1 MRHNA, CDR2 SNTAGT. The trim removed 5 bases at V and 2 bases at J, leaving 3 bases unmatched. The CDR3 covers 14 residues. The CDR3: CASSRDYTYNEQFF. In DNA form, the CDR3 reads TGTGCCAGCAGTAGGGACTACACCTACAATGAGCAGTTCTTC.

This clone showed up just a few times. V is TRBV28 and J is TRBJ2-1; the match to TRBD2 covers 13 bases. The V gene end was trimmed by 6 bases and the J gene end by 6 bases; junction bases not matched to a gene: 5. This CDR3 region has 15 residues. Germline V gene data show CDR1 as MDHEN and CDR2 as SYDVKM. In nucleotides, the CDR3 is TGTGCCAGCAGCCAACTAGCGGGAGGGTTCAATGAGCAGTTCTTC. Translated, it gives CASSQLAGGFNEQFF.

V gene TRBV10-3 combines with J gene TRBJ2-2, with TRBD2 matching over 10 bases. The CDR3 contains 17 residues. CDR1 and CDR2 from the germline V gene are ENHRY and SYGVKD. V lost 3 bases to trimming and J lost 4 bases; unmatched junction nucleotides: 8. CDR3 coding DNA: TGTGCCATCAGTGAAGTAGCGGGAGGTTCGAGCACCGGGGAGCTGTTTTTT. Its translation: CAISEVAGGSSTGELFF.

This chain joins TRBV7-9 and TRBJ1-2; D is unclear. V lost 6 bases and J lost 3, with 20 bases in between. This CDR3 is 16 amino acids long. CDR1 is SEHNR and CDR2 is FQNEAQ in the germline V gene (reference sequence). The CDR3 sequence is CASRHERGGSDYGYTF. CDR3 DNA sequence: TGTGCCAGCAGACACGAGCGAGGAGGATCGGACTATGGCTACACCTTC.

The CDR3 sequence is CASSQDIFRNGLPLYEQYF. Written as DNA, the CDR3 is TGTGCCAGCAGCCAAGACATCTTTCGTAACGGACTACCGCTCTACGAGCAGTACTTC. The rearrangement links TRBV4-2 to TRBJ2-7, with D perhaps TRBD2 (6 bases). The CDR3 sequence is 19 residues long. Trimming cost V 0 bases and J 3 bases, with 24 bases left between them. The V gene's germline CDR1 is LGHNA and CDR2 YNFKEQ.

The chain employs TRBV5-4 and TRBJ2-1, with D possibly TRBD2 on 6 matching bases. CDR1 SGHNT and CDR2 YYREEE come from the germline V gene (reference sequence). CDR3 length: 16 residues. V was cut by 3 bases and J by 2 bases, with 15 bases left in between. The CDR3 protein is CASSSLGGVTYNEQFF. The DNA for the CDR3 is TGTGCCAGCAGCTCCCTGGGGGGAGTAACCTACAATGAGCAGTTCTTC.

This chain uses TRBV2 with TRBJ2-3, with TRBD2 as a possible D gene (5 bases). The germline gives CDR1 SNHLY, CDR2 FYNNEI. This CDR3 is 14 amino acids long. Trimming took off 4 bases at V and 8 bases at J, with 16 bases between the two ends. DNA of the CDR3: TGTGCCAGCAGTGCCAGGCTAGCTCATGTTACGCAGTATTTT. As protein: CASSARLAHVTQYF.

This chain links TRBV19 with TRBJ1-2, with unresolved D. CDR3 size: 13 residues. Germline V gives CDR1 LNHDA, CDR2 SQIVND (reference sequence). Between the trimmed V and J ends, which lost 5 bases and 5 bases, there was a span of 12 bases. In DNA form, the CDR3 reads TGTGCCAGTAGTCCCAGTCCAGGATATGGCTACACCTTC. Protein: CASSPSPGYGYTF.

The V gene is TRBV5-6, the J gene TRBJ2-5; 8 positions match TRBD2. The J call may be in error: the DNA end matches TRBJ2-7 better. The CDR3 extends over 17 amino acids. The V gene's germline CDR1 is SGHDT and CDR2 YYEEEE. Here the CDR3 DNA reads TGTGCCAGCAGCTTGGAGGCGGGAGGCACCCTGGGTGACGAGCAGTACTTC. It yields the protein CASSLEAGGTLGDEQYF.